This T cell receptor (beta chain) comes out of a study of control samples from healthy donors and cancer patients. The CDR3 runs to 15 residues. Trimming took off 6 bases at V and 7 bases at J, with 19 bases between the two ends. Germline loops: CDR1 SNHLY, CDR2 FYNNEI. The data were produced by immunoSEQ multiplex PCR, yet TCRdb's version contains in-frame clones alone and is incomplete. The sample shows roughly 450,000 clones, over 75% of them seen only once. This TCR was recovered from a man aged 35 to 55 with head and neck cancer. V and J are TRBV2 and TRBJ1-5; possible D gene TRBD1, 5 bases. The sequencing input was PBMCs. CDR3 nucleotide sequence: TGTGCCAGCAGCCCCCGCCTCAGGGACCAGCAGCCCCAGCATTTT. It specifies CASSPRLRDQQPQHF. Drawing the rest from reference TRBV2 and TRBJ1-5, the complete variable domain is EPEVTQTPSHQVTQMGQEVILRCVPISNHLYFYWYRQILGQKVEFLVSFYNNEISEKSEIFDDQFSVERPDGSNFTLKIRSTKLEDSAMYFCASSPRLRDQQPQHFGDGTRLSIL.